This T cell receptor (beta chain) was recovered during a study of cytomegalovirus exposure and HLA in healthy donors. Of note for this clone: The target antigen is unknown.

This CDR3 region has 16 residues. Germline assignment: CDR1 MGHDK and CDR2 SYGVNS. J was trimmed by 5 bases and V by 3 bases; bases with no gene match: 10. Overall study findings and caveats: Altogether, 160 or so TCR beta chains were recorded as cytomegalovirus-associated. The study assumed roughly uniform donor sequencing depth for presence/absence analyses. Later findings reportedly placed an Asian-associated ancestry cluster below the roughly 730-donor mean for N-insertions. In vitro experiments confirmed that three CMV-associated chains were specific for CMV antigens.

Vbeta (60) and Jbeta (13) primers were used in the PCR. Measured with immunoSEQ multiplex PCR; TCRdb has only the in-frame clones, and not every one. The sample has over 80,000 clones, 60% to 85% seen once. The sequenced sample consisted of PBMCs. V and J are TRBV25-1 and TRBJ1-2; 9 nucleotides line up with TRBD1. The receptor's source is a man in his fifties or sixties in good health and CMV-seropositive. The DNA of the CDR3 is TGTGCCAGCAGTGACCCGGGACAGGGAAGGGGTTATGGCTACACCTTC. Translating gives CASSDPGQGRGYGYTF.